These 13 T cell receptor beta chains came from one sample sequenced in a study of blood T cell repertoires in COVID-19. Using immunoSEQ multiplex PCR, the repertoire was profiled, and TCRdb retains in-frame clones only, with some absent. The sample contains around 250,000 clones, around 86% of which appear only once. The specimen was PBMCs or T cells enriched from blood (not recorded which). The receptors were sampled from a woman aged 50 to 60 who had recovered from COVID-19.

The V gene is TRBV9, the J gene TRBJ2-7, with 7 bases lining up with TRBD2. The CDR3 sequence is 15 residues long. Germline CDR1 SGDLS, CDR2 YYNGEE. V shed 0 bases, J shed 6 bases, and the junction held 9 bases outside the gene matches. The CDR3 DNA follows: TGTGCCAGCAGCGTAGGAAGGGCGGGAGCAAGCGAGCAGTACTTC. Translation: CASSVGRAGASEQYF.

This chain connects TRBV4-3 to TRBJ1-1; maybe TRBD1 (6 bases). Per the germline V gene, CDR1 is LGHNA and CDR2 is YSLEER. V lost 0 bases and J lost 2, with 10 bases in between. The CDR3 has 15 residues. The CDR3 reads CASSQDPGHNTEAFF. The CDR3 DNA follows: TGCGCCAGCAGCCAAGATCCGGGACATAACACTGAAGCTTTCTTT.

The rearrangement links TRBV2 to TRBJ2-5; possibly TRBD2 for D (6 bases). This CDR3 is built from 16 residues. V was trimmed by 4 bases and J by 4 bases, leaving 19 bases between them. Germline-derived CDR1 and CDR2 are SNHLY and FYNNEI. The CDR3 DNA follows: TGTGCCAGCAGTGGGGGACTGGAGACAACTAGAGAGACCCAGTACTTC. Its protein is CASSGGLETTRETQYF.

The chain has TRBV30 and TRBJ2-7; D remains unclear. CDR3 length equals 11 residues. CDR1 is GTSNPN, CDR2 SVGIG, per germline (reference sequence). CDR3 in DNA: TGTGCACGTAGAACCTCCTACGAGCAGTACTTC. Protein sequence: CARRTSYEQYF.

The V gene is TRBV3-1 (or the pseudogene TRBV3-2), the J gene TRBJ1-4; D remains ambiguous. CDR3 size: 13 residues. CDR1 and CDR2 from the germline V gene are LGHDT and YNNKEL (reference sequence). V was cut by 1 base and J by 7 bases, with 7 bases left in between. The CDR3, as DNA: TGTGCCAGCAGCCAAGTGTTCGGTGAAAAACTGTTTTTT. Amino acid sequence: CASSQVFGEKLFF.

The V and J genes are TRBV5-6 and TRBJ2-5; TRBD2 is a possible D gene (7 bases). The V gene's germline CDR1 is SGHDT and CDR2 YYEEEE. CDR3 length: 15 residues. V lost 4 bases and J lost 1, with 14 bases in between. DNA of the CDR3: TGTGCCAGCAGCCCACAGGGCGGGGGCCAAGAGACCCAGTACTTC. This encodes CASSPQGGGQETQYF.

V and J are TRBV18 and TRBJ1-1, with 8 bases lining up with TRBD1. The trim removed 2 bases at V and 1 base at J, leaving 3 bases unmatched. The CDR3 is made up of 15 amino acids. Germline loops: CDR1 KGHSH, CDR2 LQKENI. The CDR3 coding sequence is TGTGCCAGCTCACCAACCGGGACAGGGAACACTGAAGCTTTCTTT. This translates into CASSPTGTGNTEAFF.

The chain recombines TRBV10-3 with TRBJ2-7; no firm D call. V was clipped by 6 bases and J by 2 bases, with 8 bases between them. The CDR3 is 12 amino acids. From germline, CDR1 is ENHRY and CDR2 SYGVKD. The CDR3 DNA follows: TGTGCCATCAGCCTCGGAGCCTACGAGCAGTACTTC. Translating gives CAISLGAYEQYF.

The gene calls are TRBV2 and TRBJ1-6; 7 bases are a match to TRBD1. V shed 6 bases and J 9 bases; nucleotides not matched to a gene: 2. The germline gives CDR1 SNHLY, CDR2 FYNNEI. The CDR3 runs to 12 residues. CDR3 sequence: CASRQGPSPLHF. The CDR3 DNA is TGTGCCAGCAGACAGGGGCCTTCACCCCTCCACTTT.

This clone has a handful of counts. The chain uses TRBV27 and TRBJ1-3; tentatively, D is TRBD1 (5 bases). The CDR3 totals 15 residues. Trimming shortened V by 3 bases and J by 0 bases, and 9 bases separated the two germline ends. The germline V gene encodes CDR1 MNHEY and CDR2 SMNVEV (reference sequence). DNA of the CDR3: TGTGCCAGCAGTTTCGGAGGGGACTCTGGAAACACCATATATTTT. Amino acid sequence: CASSFGGDSGNTIYF.

CDR3 in amino acids: CASSPVRQNNSPLHF. The CDR3 DNA follows: TGTGCCAGCAGCCCCGTCAGACAGAATAATTCACCCCTCCACTTT. This rearrangement joins TRBV7-2 to TRBJ1-6; tentatively, D is TRBD1 (5 bases). CDR3 length: 15 amino acids. CDR1 and CDR2 (germline): SGHTA, FQGNSA. V was pared by 5 bases and J by 5 bases, with 13 bases between.

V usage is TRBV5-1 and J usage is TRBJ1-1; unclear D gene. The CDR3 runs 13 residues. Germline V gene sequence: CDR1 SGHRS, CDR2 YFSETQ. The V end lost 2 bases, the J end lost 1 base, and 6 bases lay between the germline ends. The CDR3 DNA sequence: TGCGCCAGCAGCTTCCGGGGGAACACTGAAGCTTTCTTT. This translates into CASSFRGNTEAFF.

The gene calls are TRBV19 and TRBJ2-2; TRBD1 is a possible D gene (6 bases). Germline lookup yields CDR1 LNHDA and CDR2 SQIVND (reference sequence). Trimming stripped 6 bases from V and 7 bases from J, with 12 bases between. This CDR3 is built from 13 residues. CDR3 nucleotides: TGTGCCAGTAGCACGGACAGACACGGGGAGCTGTTTTTT. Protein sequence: CASSTDRHGELFF.